This TCR beta chain was recorded in a study of T cell clonotyping in hematopoietic cell transplantation (dated by TCRdb to about 2021). About the study as a whole: A total of around 140 blood samples were collected in the study from 35 to 45 consecutive transplant recipients and their related donors. Patients were recruited between late 2015 and 2017 and followed until September 2020 or death. Results and caveats for the whole study, not just this receptor: The sample size was limited, and CD4 and CD8 repertoire contributions could not be separated because cells were not sorted. Overlap with donor repertoires was found for only a small fraction of recipient repertoires, with over 97% found to appear de novo at the given depth. Broader TCR repertoire diversity after transplant was predicted by Inverse Simpson Index values from donors and from recipients before transplant. After transplant, TCR diversity in recipients dropped, and pathologically expanded clonotypes climbed progressively between day 30 and day 180.

The germline V gene yields SGHRS for CDR1 and YFSETQ for CDR2. Germline trimming amounts to 3 bases on V and 5 bases on J, with 6 as the count of junction bases outside the gene matches. Measured from the cysteine to the phenylalanine, the CDR3 is 15 residues long. CDR3 DNA only is kept here, 45 bases in frame from base 1. The immunoSEQ assay, a bias-controlled multiplex PCR with V- and J-specific primers, was used to amplify TCR beta CDR3 regions from genomic DNA. In a second PCR step, the CDR3 amplicons were tagged with a proprietary barcode plus Illumina adapter sequences. CDR3 libraries were sequenced on an Illumina MiSeq instrument. Processing in the source paper ran as follows. Export and quality control were done with immunoSEQ Analyzer 3.0, while downstream analyses used R Bioconductor and Immunarch. Repertoire metrics were calculated using only productive rearrangements within the normalized downsampled data set. In the normalized cohort, clonotypes with more than 5 templates were defined as pathologically expanded. The Inverse Simpson Index was used to measure repertoire diversity. To capture all clonotypes, CMV-specificity analyses were performed on the non-normalized data set. TCRdb limited this immuneACCESS table to in-frame rearrangements with V and J called. A share of clones is missing; checked studies link under half to unresolved V genes, and the rest is unexplained. V and J calls and clone size are those listed in that table; D and trimming were worked out from the DNA. This sample is represented by approximately 11,000 clones; roughly 89% of them were singletons. The top ten hold approximately 16% of the sample.

The sample's time point label is to be understood as: 100 days after allo-HCT. Blood from recipients was drawn roughly 28 days before transplant, then again at days 30, 100 and 180 after transplant. Using Nuclei Lysis Solution, genomic DNA was extracted from unfractionated peripheral blood mononuclear cells that were either fresh or cryopreserved. This clone is a singleton in its sample. Which antigen it targets is not known. Within one base of it there is no much larger clone, and no base qualities were kept. The sequence joins TRBV5-1 to TRBJ2-7, with TRBD1 identical over 12 junction bases. The clonotype originates from a female patient in her 60s who had an allogeneic stem cell transplant from an unrelated donor, so the T cells may come from the graft donor. Some clones in this sample may be carry-over from other donors' samples. Sequenced material: PBMCs, taken 100 days after allogeneic stem cell transplant. The CDR3 reads as follows: CASSWTGTGGDEQYF. The DNA is TGCGCCAGCAGCTGGACCGGGACAGGGGGCGACGAGCAGTACTTC.